This T cell receptor (beta chain) is from a study of control samples from healthy donors and cancer patients (dated by TCRdb to 2020 to 2021). V loses 5 bases, J loses 0 bases, and the germline ends lie 10 bases apart. The CDR3 measures 15 amino acids from cysteine to phenylalanine. Only the CDR3 DNA is retained, 45 bases long and in frame from the first base. CDR1 and CDR2 (KGHDR, SFDVKD) derive from the germline V gene. As regards this clone: Its antigen is still unknown. There are no base qualities to consult, and no much larger clone falls within one base.

Library preparation employed the immunoSEQ multiplex PCR assay. The clones in this table, taken by TCRdb from immuneACCESS, are in-frame only. Not every clone is retained; where verified, under half of the shortfall comes from an unresolved V gene, and the cause of the rest is unknown. Recorded for this sample are some 65,000 clones; 84% of them occurred a single time. In total, the top ten clones hold about 3.1% of the sample. The clonotype comes from a woman in her 50s with lung cancer. The V and J segments used are TRBV24-1 and TRBJ2-1; no confident D gene assignment can be made. The sequenced sample was PBMCs. CDR3 loop: CATSAGSSSYNEQFF. In nucleotides, the sequence is TGTGCCACCAGTGCGGGTTCTAGCTCCTACAATGAGCAGTTCTTC.